This entry lists 25 T cell receptor beta chains sequenced from one sample in a study of Ad26.COV2.S vaccination and SARS-CoV-2 variants. Treatment given: 19 received Ad26.COV2.S at low or high dose, single or two shots; 5 received placebo; per-sample allocation not given. On day 63 after the first injection, vaccine and placebo recipients gave samples. The table came from immunoSEQ multiplex PCR; TCRdb's copy has only in-frame clones and leaves some out. The sample records approximately 450,000 clones, around 90% being singletons. Sequencing used peripheral blood, obtained in a trial of Ad26.COV2.S vaccine versus placebo. These receptors originate from a person between 18 and 65 years old who received the Ad26.COV2.S COVID-19 vaccine or a placebo.

The rearrangement uses TRBV27 and TRBJ2-7; 9 bases map to TRBD1. Losses at the gene ends were 0 bases for V and 5 bases for J; bases not matched to a gene: 8. The CDR3 extends over 16 amino acids. Germline CDR1 MNHEY, CDR2 SMNVEV (reference sequence). Here the CDR3 DNA reads TGTGCCAGCAGTTTATCTATGGGACAGGGTCCCCACGAGCAGTACTTC. Translating it yields CASSLSMGQGPHEQYF.

Only one count was recorded for this clone. This rearrangement joins TRBV6-5 to TRBJ2-6; D not resolved. The V gene's germline CDR1 is MNHEY and CDR2 SVGAGI. The CDR3 sequence is 15 residues long. V lost 4 bases, J lost 0 bases, and 7 bases lay in between. The CDR3 here is CASSFGSSGANVLTF. The CDR3 bases are TGTGCCAGCAGTTTCGGTAGCTCTGGGGCCAACGTCCTGACTTTC.

V usage is TRBV28 and J usage is TRBJ2-5; 9 bases fit TRBD2. The V and J ends lost 0 bases and 5 bases, in that order; junction bases with no gene match: 1. Germline assignment: CDR1 MDHEN and CDR2 SYDVKM. CDR3 size: 14 residues. The CDR3 DNA follows: TGTGCCAGCAGTTTATGGGCGGGAGGGGAGACCCAGTACTTC. Encoded protein: CASSLWAGGETQYF.

The chain is built from TRBV15 and TRBJ2-1; tentative D call: TRBD1 (6 bases). Germline loops: CDR1 LNHNV, CDR2 YYDKDF (reference sequence). The CDR3 spans 13 residues. V lost 0 bases, J lost 9 bases, and 9 bases lay in between. CDR3 DNA: TGTGCCACCAGCAGAGATTTGGGGGCTGAGCAGTTCTTC. Translating gives CATSRDLGAEQFF.

The chain couples TRBV11-2 to TRBJ2-1; TRBD1 matches at 7 bases. V shed 1 base, J shed 0 bases, and the junction held 12 bases outside the gene matches. The CDR3 sequence is 19 residues long. Germline lookup yields CDR1 SGHAT and CDR2 FQNNGV. The CDR3 DNA reads as TGTGCCAGCAGCTTAGTACGGCAGGGACAGCCCCTCTCCTACAATGAGCAGTTCTTC. Translating it yields CASSLVRQGQPLSYNEQFF. Variable domain in full (rest from reference TRBV11-2 and TRBJ2-1): EAGVAQSPRYKIIEKRQSVAFWCNPISGHATLYWYQQILGQGPKLLIQFQNNGVVDDSQLPKDRFSAERLKGVDSTLKIQPAKLEDSAVYLCASSLVRQGQPLSYNEQFFGPGTRLTVL.

The chain has TRBV5-4 and TRBJ2-2; TRBD1 matches 7 bases. Per the germline V gene, CDR1 is SGHNT and CDR2 is YYREEE (reference sequence). With V trimmed by 4 bases and J by 3 bases, 12 bases remained unmatched. CDR3 length: 17 amino acids. The CDR3 region has the DNA TGTGCCAGCAGCGATACCCCGACAGGGTTGGACACCGGGGAGCTGTTTTTT. Amino acids: CASSDTPTGLDTGELFF.

The chain couples TRBV12-3 or TRBV12-4 to TRBJ2-2; D might be TRBD1 (5 bases). The CDR3 is 12 residues long. V was pared by 7 bases and J by 7 bases, with 10 bases between. CDR3 sequence reads: CASNYQGGELFF. In DNA, the CDR3 is TGTGCCAGCAATTATCAGGGCGGGGAGCTGTTTTTT.

V and J are TRBV5-6 and TRBJ2-3; 13 bases map to TRBD2. Per the germline V gene, CDR1 is SGHDT and CDR2 is YYEEEE. Germline trimming cut 9 bases from V and 4 bases from J; bases unmatched to any gene: 17. This CDR3 has 18 residues. CDR3 amino acids: CATNRLFGLAGVADTQYF. DNA for the CDR3: TGTGCCACCAACCGACTATTTGGACTAGCGGGAGTAGCAGATACGCAGTATTTT.

This rearrangement joins TRBV27 to TRBJ1-5; 7 bases agree with TRBD1. CDR1 MNHEY and CDR2 SMNVEV come from the germline V gene (reference sequence). The trim removed 6 bases at V and 7 bases at J, leaving 9 bases unmatched. This CDR3 has 14 amino acids. The CDR3 nucleotides read TGTGCCAGCAGCTCGACAGGGTCTTGGCAGCCCCAGCATTTT. Protein product: CASSSTGSWQPQHF.

The gene calls are TRBV6-5 and TRBJ2-5; 7 nucleotides line up with TRBD1. Germline V lookup: CDR1 MNHEY, CDR2 SVGAGI. Unmatched junction bases numbered 6, after V lost 1 base and J lost 4 bases. There are 15 residues in the CDR3. The CDR3 nucleotides are TGTGCCAGCAGTTACTTTAGGACAGGCCGAGAGACCCAGTACTTC. Amino acids: CASSYFRTGRETQYF.

The chain uses TRBV10-3 and TRBJ2-3; 10 nucleotides match TRBD2. Per the germline V gene, CDR1 is ENHRY and CDR2 is SYGVKD. The CDR3 totals 16 residues. J gave up 3 bases and V 4 bases, and 7 bases lay outside the gene matches. The CDR3 loop reads CAISGFSGRSTDTQYF. Written as DNA, the CDR3 is TGTGCCATCAGTGGATTTAGCGGGAGGTCAACAGATACGCAGTATTTT.

The chain employs TRBV5-1 and TRBJ2-3; D gene unclear. The CDR3 contains 17 residues. Trimming shortened V by 0 bases and J by 2 bases, and 16 bases separated the two germline ends. CDR1 and CDR2 (germline): SGHRS, YFSETQ. The CDR3 loop reads CASSLAARNPNTDTQYF. In DNA form, the CDR3 reads TGCGCCAGCAGCTTGGCCGCTAGAAACCCGAACACAGATACGCAGTATTTT.

The V and J genes are TRBV6-7 and TRBJ1-3; weak D call: TRBD1 (6 bases). TRBV6-7 counts as an open reading frame of uncertain function. This CDR3 contains 16 residues. V was cut by 2 bases and J by 0 bases, with 11 bases left in between. CDR3 loop: CASSYPRGPSGNTIYF. The CDR3 DNA is TGTGCCAGCAGTTACCCCAGGGGACCCTCTGGAAACACCATATATTTT.

V is TRBV27 and J is TRBJ2-7; TRBD2 agrees at 10 bases. Germline values: CDR1 MNHEY, CDR2 SMNVEV (reference sequence). J lost 3 bases, V lost 1 base, and 3 bases had no gene match. The CDR3 runs 15 residues. The CDR3 DNA is TGTGCCAGCAGTTTATTAGCGGGAGGCCTCTACGAGCAGTACTTC. Its protein product is CASSLLAGGLYEQYF.

The V call is TRBV7-9, the J call TRBJ2-7; 8 bases map to TRBD1. J gave up 5 bases and V 5 bases, and 5 bases lay outside the gene matches. This CDR3 region has 13 residues. Germline V gene lookup returns CDR1 SEHNR and CDR2 FQNEAQ (reference sequence). In DNA, the CDR3 is TGTGCCAGCAGCCACCGACAGGGGAACGAGCAGTACTTC. As protein: CASSHRQGNEQYF.

This clone has more than one count but fewer than ten. The chain recombines TRBV6-6 with TRBJ1-1; no firm D call. The V and J ends lost 0 bases and 1 base respectively, with 9 bases between them. The germline gives CDR1 MNHNY, CDR2 SVGAGI (reference sequence). The CDR3 extends over 15 amino acids. In nucleotides, the CDR3 is TGTGCCAGCAGTTACTCGAAAGCGGGGAACACTGAAGCTTTCTTT. This gives the protein CASSYSKAGNTEAFF.

The rearrangement links TRBV9 to TRBJ1-3; D is undetermined. The germline V gene has CDR1 SGDLS and CDR2 YYNGEE. V was pared by 0 bases and J by 4 bases, with 8 bases between. The CDR3 runs 14 residues. The CDR3 loop reads CASSVGVFGNTIYF. The CDR3 DNA sequence: TGTGCCAGCAGCGTAGGGGTCTTCGGAAACACCATATATTTT.

This chain links TRBV19 with TRBJ2-7; D possibly uses TRBD1 or TRBD2 (5 bases each). Germline-derived CDR1 and CDR2 are LNHDA and SQIVND (reference sequence). The CDR3 has 14 amino acids. Trimming removed 6 bases from V and 0 bases from J, with 12 bases in between. The CDR3 nucleotides are TGTGCCAGTAGCGGGACGGCTAGCTCCTACGAGCAGTACTTC. Amino acids: CASSGTASSYEQYF.

Concerning this clone itself: Other DNA sequences in this sample translate to the same CDR3. The rearrangement joins TRBV18 to TRBJ2-1, with D uncertain. The CDR3 spans 13 residues. The germline gives CDR1 KGHSH, CDR2 LQKENI. The ends were cut back, 3 bases at V and 4 bases at J, with 7 bases in the middle. CDR3 nucleotide sequence: TGTGCCAGCTCACCTGGCGGATACAATGAGCAGTTCTTC. Protein: CASSPGGYNEQFF.

This chain links TRBV19 with TRBJ2-7; TRBD2 matches at 7 bases. J lost 7 bases, V lost 6 bases, and 6 bases had no gene match. CDR3 length equals 12 residues. Germline CDR1 and CDR2: LNHDA and SQIVND (reference sequence). The CDR3 nucleotides read TGTGCCAGTAGCCACCTCGGGGGGGAGCAGTACTTC. Translated, it gives CASSHLGGEQYF.

The chain links TRBV7-9 to TRBJ1-3, with D possibly being TRBD1 (5 bases). V was pared by 8 bases and J by 0 bases, with 11 bases between. From germline, CDR1 is SEHNR and CDR2 FQNEAQ (reference sequence). The CDR3 has 14 residues. In nucleotides, the CDR3 is TGTGCCAGCCTCGGGGCAATCTCTGGAAACACCATATATTTT. Amino acids: CASLGAISGNTIYF.

The CDR3 nucleotides read TGTGCCAGCAGCTTCACAGGGGGTTATGGCTACACCTTC. It specifies CASSFTGGYGYTF. The chain couples TRBV7-3 to TRBJ1-2, with TRBD1 matching over 8 bases. The germline V gene has CDR1 SGHTA and CDR2 FQGTGA. The CDR3 covers 13 residues. V gave up 3 bases and J gave up 5 bases; unmatched junction bases: 2.

This chain connects TRBV6-2 or TRBV6-3 to TRBJ1-1; D gene ambiguous. The germline V gene encodes CDR1 MNHEY and CDR2 SVGEGT. This CDR3 is 12 amino acids long. Trimming cost V 2 bases and J 3 bases, with 4 bases left between them. CDR3 sequence: CASSYGYTEAFF. The CDR3 DNA reads TGTGCCAGCAGTTACGGATACACTGAAGCTTTCTTT.

The CDR3: CASSDSNTGELFF. For the CDR3, the DNA is TGCGCCAGCAGTGACTCGAACACCGGGGAGCTGTTTTTT. The rearrangement links TRBV10-1 to TRBJ2-2; D is undetermined. The germline V gene has CDR1 WNHNN and CDR2 SYGVQD (reference sequence). Deletions cut 3 bases from V and 0 bases from J, with 2 bases between. The CDR3 consists of 13 residues.

The chain combines TRBV7-3 with TRBJ2-6; a weak D match, TRBD1 (5 bases). Germline V gene data show CDR1 as SGHTA and CDR2 as FQGTGA. The CDR3 covers 15 residues. The V and J ends lost 5 bases and 0 bases respectively, with 8 bases between them. DNA for the CDR3: TGTGCCAGCAGCCTAGACAGCTCTGGGGCCAACGTCCTGACTTTC. This sequence encodes CASSLDSSGANVLTF.